This T cell receptor (beta chain) was identified in a study of control samples from healthy donors and cancer patients. Generated by immunoSEQ multiplex PCR, the TCRdb table keeps only in-frame clones and is missing some. The data contain some 120,000 clones, approximately 93% of them singletons. This CDR3 comprises 16 residues. Per germline, CDR1 SGHNT and CDR2 YYREEE (reference sequence). V trimming: 4 bases; J trimming: 4 bases; junction bases outside the gene matches: 10. The material sequenced was blood. V usage is TRBV5-4 and J usage is TRBJ2-2; the match to TRBD2 covers 7 bases. The sequence derives from a young woman in good health. The CDR3 DNA reads as TGTGCCAGCAGCCCTCGAGGGGCGGGAGTCACCGGGGAGCTGTTTTTT. Translated, it gives CASSPRGAGVTGELFF.